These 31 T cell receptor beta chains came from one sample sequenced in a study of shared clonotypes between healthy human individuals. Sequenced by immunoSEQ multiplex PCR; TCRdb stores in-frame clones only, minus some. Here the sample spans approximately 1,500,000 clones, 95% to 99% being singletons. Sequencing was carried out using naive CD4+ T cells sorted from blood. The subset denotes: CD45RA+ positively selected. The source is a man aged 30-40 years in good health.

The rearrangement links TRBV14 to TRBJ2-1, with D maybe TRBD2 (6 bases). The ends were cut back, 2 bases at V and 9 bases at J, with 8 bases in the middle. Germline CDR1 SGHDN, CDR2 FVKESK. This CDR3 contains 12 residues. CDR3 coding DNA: TGTGCCAGCAGCCAAAAGACTAGTGAGCAGTTCTTC. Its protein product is CASSQKTSEQFF. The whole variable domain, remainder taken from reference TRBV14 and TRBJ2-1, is EAGVTQFPSHSVIEKGQTVTLRCDPISGHDNLYWYRRVMGKEIKFLLHFVKESKQDESGMPNNRFLAERTGGTYSTLKVQPAELEDSGVYFCASSQKTSEQFFGPGTRLTVL.

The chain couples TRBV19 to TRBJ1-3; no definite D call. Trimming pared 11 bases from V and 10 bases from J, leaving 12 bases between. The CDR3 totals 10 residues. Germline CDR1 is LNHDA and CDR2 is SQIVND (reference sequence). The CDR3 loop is CACGRRTIYF. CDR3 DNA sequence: TGTGCCTGTGGGCGACGGACCATATATTTT.

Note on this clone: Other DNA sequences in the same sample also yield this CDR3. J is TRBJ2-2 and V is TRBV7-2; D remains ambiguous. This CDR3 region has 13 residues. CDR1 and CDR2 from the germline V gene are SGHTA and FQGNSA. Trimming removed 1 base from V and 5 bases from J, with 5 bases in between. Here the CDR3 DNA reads TGTGCCAGCAGCTTAGTGGCTACCGGGGAGCTGTTTTTT. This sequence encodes CASSLVATGELFF.

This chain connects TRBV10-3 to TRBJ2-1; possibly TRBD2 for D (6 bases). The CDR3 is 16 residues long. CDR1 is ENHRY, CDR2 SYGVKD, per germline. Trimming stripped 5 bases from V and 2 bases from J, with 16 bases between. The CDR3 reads CAISSSEGVAYNEQFF. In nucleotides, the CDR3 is TGTGCCATCAGTTCTAGCGAAGGAGTTGCCTACAATGAGCAGTTCTTC.

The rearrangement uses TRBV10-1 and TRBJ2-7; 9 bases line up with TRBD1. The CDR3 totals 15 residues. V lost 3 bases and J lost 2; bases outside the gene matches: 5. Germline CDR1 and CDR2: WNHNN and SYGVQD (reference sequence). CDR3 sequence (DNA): TGCGCCAGCAGTGAAACAGGGGGCGCGCCCTACGAGCAGTACTTC. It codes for CASSETGGAPYEQYF.

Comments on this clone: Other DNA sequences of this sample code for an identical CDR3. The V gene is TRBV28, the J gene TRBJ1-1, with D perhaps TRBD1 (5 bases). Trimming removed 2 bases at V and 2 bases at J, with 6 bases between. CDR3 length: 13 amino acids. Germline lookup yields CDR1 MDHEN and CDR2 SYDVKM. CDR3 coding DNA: TGTGCCAGCAGTTTACAGGGAAACACTGAAGCTTTCTTT. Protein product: CASSLQGNTEAFF.

The CDR3: CASSTSLRATNEKLFF. The CDR3 nucleotides are TGTGCCAGCAGCACCTCCCTGAGGGCAACTAATGAAAAACTGTTTTTT. V usage is TRBV5-6 and J usage is TRBJ1-4; no definite D call. V lost 4 bases to trimming and J lost 0 bases, with 13 bases between them. Germline values: CDR1 SGHDT, CDR2 YYEEEE. This CDR3 is 16 amino acids long.

The CDR3 sequence is CASSFLDTLKETQYF. The CDR3 coding sequence is TGTGCCAGCAGTTTTCTGGACACCCTCAAGGAGACCCAGTACTTC. The V gene is TRBV28, the J gene TRBJ2-5; tentatively, D is TRBD1 (5 bases). The V end lost 3 bases, the J end lost 5 bases, and 16 bases lay between the germline ends. This CDR3 spans 15 amino acids. Germline values: CDR1 MDHEN, CDR2 SYDVKM.

CDR3 residues: CASSPTGGQPQHF. CDR3 DNA: TGTGCCAGTAGTCCTACAGGGGGCCAGCCCCAGCATTTT. The chain couples TRBV19 to TRBJ1-5, with TRBD1 matching 9 bases. Germline V gives CDR1 LNHDA, CDR2 SQIVND (reference sequence). This CDR3 has 13 amino acids. The J segment lost 7 bases and the V segment lost 5 bases, leaving 3 bases of the junction unmatched.

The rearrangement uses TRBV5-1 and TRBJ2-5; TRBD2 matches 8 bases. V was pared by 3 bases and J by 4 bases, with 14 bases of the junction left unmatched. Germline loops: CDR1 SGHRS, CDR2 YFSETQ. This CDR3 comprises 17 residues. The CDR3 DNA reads TGCGCCAGCAGCTCCGGCGGGGCGGGAGGTCTGGTAGAGACCCAGTACTTC. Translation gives CASSSGGAGGLVETQYF.

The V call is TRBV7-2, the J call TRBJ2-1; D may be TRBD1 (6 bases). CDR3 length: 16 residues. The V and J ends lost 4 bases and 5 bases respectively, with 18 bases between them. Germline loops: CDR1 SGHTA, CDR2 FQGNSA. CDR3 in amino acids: CASSSETGRLNNEQFF. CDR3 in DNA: TGTGCCAGCAGCTCTGAGACAGGAAGACTTAACAATGAGCAGTTCTTC. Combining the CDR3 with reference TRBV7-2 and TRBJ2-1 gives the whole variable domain GAGVSQSPSNKVTEKGKDVELRCDPISGHTALYWYRQSLGQGLEFLIYFQGNSAPDKSGLPSDRFSAERTGGSVSTLTIQRTQQEDSAVYLCASSSETGRLNNEQFFGPGTRLTVL.

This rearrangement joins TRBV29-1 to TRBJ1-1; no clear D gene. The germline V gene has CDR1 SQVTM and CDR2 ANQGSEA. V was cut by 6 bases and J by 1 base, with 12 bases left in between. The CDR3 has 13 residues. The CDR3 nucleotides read TGCAGCGTCCTGGGCCAGGCGAACACTGAAGCTTTCTTT. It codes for CSVLGQANTEAFF.

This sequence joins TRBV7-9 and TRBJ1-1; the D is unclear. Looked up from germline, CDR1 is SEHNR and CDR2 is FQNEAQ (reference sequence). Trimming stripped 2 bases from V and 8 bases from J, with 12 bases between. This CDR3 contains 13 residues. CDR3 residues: CASSLSGREEAFF. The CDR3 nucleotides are TGTGCCAGCAGCTTATCTGGGAGGGAGGAAGCTTTCTTT.

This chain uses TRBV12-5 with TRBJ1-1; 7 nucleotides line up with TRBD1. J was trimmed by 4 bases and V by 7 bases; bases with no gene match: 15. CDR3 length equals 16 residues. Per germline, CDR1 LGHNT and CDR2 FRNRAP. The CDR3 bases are TGTGCTAGTGATCTCCCGGGGAGGACAGGTCGCACTGAAGCTTTCTTT. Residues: CASDLPGRTGRTEAFF.

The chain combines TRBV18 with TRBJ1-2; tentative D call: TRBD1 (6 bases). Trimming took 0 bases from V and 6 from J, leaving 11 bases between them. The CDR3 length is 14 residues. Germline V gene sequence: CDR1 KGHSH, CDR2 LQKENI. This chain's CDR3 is CASSPPNRADGYTF. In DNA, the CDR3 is TGTGCCAGCTCACCACCGAACAGGGCGGATGGCTACACCTTC.

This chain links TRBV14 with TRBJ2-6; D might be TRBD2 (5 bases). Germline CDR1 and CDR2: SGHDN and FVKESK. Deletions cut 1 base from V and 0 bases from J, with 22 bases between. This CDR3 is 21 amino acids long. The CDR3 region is CASSQVRGSSSPLSGANVLTF. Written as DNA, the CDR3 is TGTGCCAGCAGCCAAGTAAGAGGGTCCTCCTCACCCCTCTCTGGGGCCAACGTCCTGACTTTC.

The CDR3 region is CASSDRGKGYGYTF. DNA for the CDR3: TGTGCCAGCAGCGACAGGGGGAAGGGCTATGGCTACACCTTC. The V and J genes are TRBV5-4 and TRBJ1-2; 9 positions match TRBD1. The CDR3 contains 14 residues. The junction had 5 bases not matched to a gene; V was cut back by 4 bases and J by 4 bases. The germline V gene has CDR1 SGHNT and CDR2 YYREEE (reference sequence).

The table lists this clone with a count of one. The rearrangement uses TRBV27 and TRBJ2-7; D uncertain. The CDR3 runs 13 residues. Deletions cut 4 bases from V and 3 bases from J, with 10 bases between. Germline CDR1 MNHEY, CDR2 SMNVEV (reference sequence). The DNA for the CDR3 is TGTGCCAGCAGTTCGCACCCGATCTACGAGCAGTACTTC. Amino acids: CASSSHPIYEQYF.

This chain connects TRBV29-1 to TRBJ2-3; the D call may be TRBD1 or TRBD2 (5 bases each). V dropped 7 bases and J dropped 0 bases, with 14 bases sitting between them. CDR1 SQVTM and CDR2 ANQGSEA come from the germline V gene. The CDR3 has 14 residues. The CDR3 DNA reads TGCAGCGCTGGGACGTCGCGTAGCACAGATACGCAGTATTTT. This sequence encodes CSAGTSRSTDTQYF.

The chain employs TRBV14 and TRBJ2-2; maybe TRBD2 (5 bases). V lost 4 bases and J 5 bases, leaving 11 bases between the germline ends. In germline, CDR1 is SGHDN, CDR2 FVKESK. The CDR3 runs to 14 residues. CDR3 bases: TGTGCCAGCAGCCGCTTACGAGGGACCGGGGAGCTGTTTTTT. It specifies CASSRLRGTGELFF. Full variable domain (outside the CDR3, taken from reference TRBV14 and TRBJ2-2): EAGVTQFPSHSVIEKGQTVTLRCDPISGHDNLYWYRRVMGKEIKFLLHFVKESKQDESGMPNNRFLAERTGGTYSTLKVQPAELEDSGVYFCASSRLRGTGELFFGEGSRLTVL.

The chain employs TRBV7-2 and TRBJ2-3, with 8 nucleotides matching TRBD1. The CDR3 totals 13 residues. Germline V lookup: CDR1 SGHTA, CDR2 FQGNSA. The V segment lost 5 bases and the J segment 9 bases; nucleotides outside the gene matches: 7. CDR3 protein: CASSVPQGVTQYF. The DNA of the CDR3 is TGTGCCAGCAGCGTGCCACAGGGGGTAACGCAGTATTTT.

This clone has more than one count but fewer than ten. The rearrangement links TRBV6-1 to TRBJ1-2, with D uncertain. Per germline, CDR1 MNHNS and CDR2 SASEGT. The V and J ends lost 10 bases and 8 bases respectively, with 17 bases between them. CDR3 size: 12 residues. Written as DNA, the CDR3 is TGTGCCACACTAGACCCCCCGAGCGGCTACACCTTC. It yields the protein CATLDPPSGYTF.

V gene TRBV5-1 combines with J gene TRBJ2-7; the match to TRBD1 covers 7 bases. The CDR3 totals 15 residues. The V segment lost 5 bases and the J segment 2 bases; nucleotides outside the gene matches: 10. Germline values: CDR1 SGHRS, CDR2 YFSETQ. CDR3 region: CASSFKQGTAYEQYF. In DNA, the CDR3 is TGCGCCAGCAGTTTCAAGCAGGGGACAGCCTACGAGCAGTACTTC.

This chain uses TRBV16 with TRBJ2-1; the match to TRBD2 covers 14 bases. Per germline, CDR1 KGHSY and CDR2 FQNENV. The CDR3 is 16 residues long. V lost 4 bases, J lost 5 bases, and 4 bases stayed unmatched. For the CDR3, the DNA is TGTGCCAGCAGCCCCCGACTAGCGGGAGGGCACAATGAGCAGTTCTTC. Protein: CASSPRLAGGHNEQFF.

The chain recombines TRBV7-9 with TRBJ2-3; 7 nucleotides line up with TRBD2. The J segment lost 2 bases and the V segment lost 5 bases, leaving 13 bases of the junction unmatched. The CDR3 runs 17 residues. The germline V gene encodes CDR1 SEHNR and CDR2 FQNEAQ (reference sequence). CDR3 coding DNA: TGTGCCAGCAGCGCCTGGGACTATACCCTCCCCACAGATACGCAGTATTTT. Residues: CASSAWDYTLPTDTQYF.

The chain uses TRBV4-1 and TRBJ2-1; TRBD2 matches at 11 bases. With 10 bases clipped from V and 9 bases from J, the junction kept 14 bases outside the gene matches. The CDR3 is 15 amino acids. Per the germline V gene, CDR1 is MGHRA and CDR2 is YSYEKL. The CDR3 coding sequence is TGCGCCACCAAAGCACTAGCGGGAGACCGCGGTGAGCAGTTCTTC. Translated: CATKALAGDRGEQFF.

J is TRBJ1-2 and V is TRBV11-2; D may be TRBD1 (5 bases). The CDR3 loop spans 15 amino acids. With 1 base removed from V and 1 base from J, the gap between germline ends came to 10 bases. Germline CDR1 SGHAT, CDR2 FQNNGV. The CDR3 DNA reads TGTGCCAGCAGCTTAGGTGACAGCGGTAACTATGGCTACACCTTC. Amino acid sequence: CASSLGDSGNYGYTF.

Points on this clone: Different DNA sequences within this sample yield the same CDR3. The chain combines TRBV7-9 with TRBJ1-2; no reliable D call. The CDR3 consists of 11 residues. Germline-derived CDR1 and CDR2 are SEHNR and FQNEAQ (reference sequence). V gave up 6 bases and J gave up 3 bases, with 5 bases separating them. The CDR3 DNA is TGTGCCAGCAGACCAGACTATGGCTACACCTTC. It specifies CASRPDYGYTF. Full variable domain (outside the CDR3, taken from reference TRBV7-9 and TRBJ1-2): DTGVSQNPRHKITKRGQNVTFRCDPISEHNRLYWYRQTLGQGPEFLTYFQNEAQLEKSRLLSDRFSAERPKGSFSTLEIQRTEQGDSAMYLCASRPDYGYTFGSGTRLTVV.

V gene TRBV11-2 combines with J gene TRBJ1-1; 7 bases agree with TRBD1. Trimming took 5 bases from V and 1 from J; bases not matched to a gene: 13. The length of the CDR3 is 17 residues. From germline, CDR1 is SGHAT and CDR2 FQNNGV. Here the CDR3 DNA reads TGTGCCAGCAGCCCCACAGGGGTATTTCTCAAGAACACTGAAGCTTTCTTT. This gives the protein CASSPTGVFLKNTEAFF.

The CDR3 bases are TGTGCCAGCAGAGAGTACGAGCAGTACTTC. It yields the protein CASREYEQYF. This chain uses TRBV6-1 with TRBJ2-7; unclear D gene. The length of the CDR3 is 10 residues. Trimming pared 6 bases from V and 4 bases from J, leaving 4 bases between. Germline CDR1 is MNHNS and CDR2 is SASEGT.

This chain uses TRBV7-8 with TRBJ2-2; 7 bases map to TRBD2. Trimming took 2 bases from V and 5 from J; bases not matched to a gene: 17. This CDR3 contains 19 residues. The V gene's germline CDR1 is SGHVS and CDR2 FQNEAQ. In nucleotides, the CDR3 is TGTGCCAGCAGCTTAAGCCTCCTCGACATCCTCGGGAGGACCGGGGAGCTGTTTTTT. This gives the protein CASSLSLLDILGRTGELFF.